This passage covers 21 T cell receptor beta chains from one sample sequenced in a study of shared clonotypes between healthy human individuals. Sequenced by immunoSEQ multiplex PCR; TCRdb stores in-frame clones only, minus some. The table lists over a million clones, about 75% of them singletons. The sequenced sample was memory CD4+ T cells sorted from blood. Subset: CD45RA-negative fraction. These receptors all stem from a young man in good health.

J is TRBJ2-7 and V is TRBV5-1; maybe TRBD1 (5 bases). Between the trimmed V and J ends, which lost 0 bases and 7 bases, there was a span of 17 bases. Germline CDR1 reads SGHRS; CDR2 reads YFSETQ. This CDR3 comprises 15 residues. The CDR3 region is CASSLAAQVPREQYF. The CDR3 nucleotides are TGCGCCAGCAGCTTGGCGGCACAGGTCCCGAGAGAGCAGTACTTC.

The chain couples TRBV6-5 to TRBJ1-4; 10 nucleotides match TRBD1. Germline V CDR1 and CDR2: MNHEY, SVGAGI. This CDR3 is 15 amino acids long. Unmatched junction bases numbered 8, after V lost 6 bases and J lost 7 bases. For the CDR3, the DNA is TGTGCCAGCAGATCCTTGACAGGGGGCGGTGAAAAACTGTTTTTT. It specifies CASRSLTGGGEKLFF.

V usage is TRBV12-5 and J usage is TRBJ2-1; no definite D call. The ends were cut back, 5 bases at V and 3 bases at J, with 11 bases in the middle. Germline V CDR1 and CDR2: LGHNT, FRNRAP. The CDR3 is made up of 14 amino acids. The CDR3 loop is CASGPQNLYNEQFF. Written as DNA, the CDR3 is TGTGCTAGTGGTCCACAGAATCTCTACAATGAGCAGTTCTTC.

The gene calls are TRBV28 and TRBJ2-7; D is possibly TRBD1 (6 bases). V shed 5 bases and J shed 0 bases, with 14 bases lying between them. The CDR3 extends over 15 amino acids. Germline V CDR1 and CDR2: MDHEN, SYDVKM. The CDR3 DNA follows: TGTGCCAGCAGTCCCCAGACAGGTGGCTCCTACGAGCAGTACTTC. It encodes CASSPQTGGSYEQYF.

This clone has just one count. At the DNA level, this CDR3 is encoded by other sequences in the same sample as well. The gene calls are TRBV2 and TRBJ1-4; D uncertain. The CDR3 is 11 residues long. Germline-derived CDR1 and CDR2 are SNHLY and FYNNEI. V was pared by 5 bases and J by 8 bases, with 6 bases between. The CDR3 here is CASSFDEKLFF. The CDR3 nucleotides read TGTGCCAGCAGTTTCGACGAAAAACTGTTTTTT.

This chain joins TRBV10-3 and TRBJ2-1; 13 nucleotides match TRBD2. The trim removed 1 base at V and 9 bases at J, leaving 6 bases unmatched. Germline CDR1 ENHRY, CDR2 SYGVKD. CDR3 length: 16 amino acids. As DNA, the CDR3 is TGTGCCATCAGTGAGTTTACTAGCGGGAGGGCCGGTGAGCAGTTCTTC. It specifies CAISEFTSGRAGEQFF.

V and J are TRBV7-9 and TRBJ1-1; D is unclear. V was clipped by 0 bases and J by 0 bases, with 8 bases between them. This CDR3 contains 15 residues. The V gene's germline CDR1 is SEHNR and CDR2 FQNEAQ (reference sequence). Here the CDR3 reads CASSLASTLNTEAFF. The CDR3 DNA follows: TGTGCCAGCAGCTTAGCGAGCACCCTGAACACTGAAGCTTTCTTT.

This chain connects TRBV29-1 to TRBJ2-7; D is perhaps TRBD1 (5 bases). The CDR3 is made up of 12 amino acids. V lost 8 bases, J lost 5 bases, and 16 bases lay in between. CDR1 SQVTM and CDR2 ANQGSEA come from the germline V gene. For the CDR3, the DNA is TGCAGCACCGCCTCAGGGCTGGACGAGCAGTACTTC. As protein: CSTASGLDEQYF.

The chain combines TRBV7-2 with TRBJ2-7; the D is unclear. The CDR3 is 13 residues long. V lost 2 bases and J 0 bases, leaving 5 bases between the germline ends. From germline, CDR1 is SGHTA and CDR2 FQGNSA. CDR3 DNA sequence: TGTGCCAGCAGCTTACCCTACTCCTACGAGCAGTACTTC. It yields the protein CASSLPYSYEQYF.

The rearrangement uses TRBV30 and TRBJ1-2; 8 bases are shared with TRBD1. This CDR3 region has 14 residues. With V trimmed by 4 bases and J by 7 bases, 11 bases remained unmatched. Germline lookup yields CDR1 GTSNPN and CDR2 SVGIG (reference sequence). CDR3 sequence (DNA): TGTGCCTGGAATAGCGACAGGGGTATAGGTGGCTACACCTTC. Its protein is CAWNSDRGIGGYTF.

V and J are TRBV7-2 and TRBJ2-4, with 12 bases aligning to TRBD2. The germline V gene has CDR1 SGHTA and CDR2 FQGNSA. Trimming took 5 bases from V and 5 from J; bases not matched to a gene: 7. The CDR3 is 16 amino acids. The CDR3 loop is CASSLGLAGIENIQYF. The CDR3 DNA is TGTGCCAGCAGCCTCGGACTAGCGGGGATAGAAAACATTCAGTACTTC.

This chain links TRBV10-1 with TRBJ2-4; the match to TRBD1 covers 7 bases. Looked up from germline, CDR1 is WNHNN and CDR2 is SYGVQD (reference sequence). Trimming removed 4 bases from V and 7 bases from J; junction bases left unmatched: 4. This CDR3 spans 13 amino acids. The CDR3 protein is CASSVTGTNIQYF. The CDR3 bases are TGCGCCAGCAGTGTGACAGGGACGAACATTCAGTACTTC.

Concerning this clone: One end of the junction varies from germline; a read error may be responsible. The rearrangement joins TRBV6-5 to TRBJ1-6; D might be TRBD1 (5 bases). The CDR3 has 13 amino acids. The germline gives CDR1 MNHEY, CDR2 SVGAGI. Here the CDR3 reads CATSILGDSPLHF. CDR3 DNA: TGTGCCACCAGTATATTGGGGGATTCACCCCTCCACTTT.

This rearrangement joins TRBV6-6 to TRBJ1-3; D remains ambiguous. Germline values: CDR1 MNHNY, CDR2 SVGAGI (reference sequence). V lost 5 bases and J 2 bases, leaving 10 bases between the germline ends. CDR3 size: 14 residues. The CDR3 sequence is CASSLTGTGNTIYF. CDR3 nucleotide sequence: TGTGCCAGCAGTCTAACCGGAACTGGAAACACCATATATTTT.

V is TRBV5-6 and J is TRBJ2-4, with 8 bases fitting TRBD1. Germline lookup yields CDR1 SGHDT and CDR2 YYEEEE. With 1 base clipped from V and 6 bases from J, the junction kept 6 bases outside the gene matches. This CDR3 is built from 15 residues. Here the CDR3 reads CASSLTGTGLNIQYF. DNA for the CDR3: TGTGCCAGCAGCTTGACCGGGACAGGTTTAAACATTCAGTACTTC.

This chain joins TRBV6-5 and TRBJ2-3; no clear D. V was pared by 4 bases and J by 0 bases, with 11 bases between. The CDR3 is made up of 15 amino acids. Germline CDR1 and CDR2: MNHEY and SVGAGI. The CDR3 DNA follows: TGTGCCAGCAGTTTATCTCACGGCAGCACAGATACGCAGTATTTT. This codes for CASSLSHGSTDTQYF.

CDR3 residues: CASTQGETQYF. CDR3 sequence (DNA): TGTGCCAGCACCCAAGGAGAGACCCAGTACTTC. The chain recombines TRBV6-6 with TRBJ2-5, with unresolved D. Germline CDR1 MNHNY, CDR2 SVGAGI (reference sequence). The CDR3 runs to 11 residues. Trimming removed 7 bases from V and 4 bases from J, with 7 bases in between.

CDR3 in amino acids: CSVAYGADTDTQYF. The DNA of the CDR3 is TGCAGCGTTGCCTACGGGGCCGACACAGATACGCAGTATTTT. This chain links TRBV29-1 with TRBJ2-3; perhaps D is TRBD1 or TRBD2 (5 bases each). V was trimmed by 4 bases and J by 2 bases, leaving 13 bases between them. The CDR3 is made up of 14 amino acids. Germline CDR1 and CDR2: SQVTM and ANQGSEA.

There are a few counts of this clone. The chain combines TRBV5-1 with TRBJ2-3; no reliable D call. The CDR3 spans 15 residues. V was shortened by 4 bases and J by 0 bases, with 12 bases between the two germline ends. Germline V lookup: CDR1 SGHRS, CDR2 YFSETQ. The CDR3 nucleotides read TGCGCCAGCAGCCCCCTCGGCCCTAGCACAGATACGCAGTATTTT. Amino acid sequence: CASSPLGPSTDTQYF.

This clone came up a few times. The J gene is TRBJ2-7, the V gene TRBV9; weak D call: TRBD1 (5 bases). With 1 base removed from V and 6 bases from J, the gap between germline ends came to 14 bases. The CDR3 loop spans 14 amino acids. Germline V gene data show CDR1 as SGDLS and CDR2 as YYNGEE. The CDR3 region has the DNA TGTGCCAGCAGCGTAAGCCCAGGGCTGGGCGAGCAGTACTTC. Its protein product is CASSVSPGLGEQYF.

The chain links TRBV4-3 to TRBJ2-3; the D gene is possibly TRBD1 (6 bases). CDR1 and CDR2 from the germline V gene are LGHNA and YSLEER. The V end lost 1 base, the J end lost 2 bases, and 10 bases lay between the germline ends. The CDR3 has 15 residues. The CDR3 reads CASSQGQDLTDTQYF. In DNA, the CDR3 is TGCGCCAGCAGCCAAGGACAGGACCTCACAGATACGCAGTATTTT.